This TCR beta chain was profiled in a study of T cell responses to AZD1222 COVID-19 vaccine. Whole-study findings and limits: Scientists sampled the repertoires only once the peak T cell response had passed. Spike-specific TCR breadth and depth grew following two AZD1222 doses. Donors, mostly white British, included more females; clonal diversity was possibly underestimated.

This clone came up a few times. The antigen remains undetermined. Sequencing used immunoSEQ multiplex PCR; TCRdb keeps in-frame clones, though not all of them. Of 130,000 or so clones detected, approximately 80% appear once; the ten largest clones hold about 28%. Germline values: CDR1 SEHNR, CDR2 FQNEAQ (reference sequence). V was clipped by 3 bases and J by 2 bases, with 10 bases between them. This CDR3 spans 15 amino acids. This receptor was obtained from an adult who received the AZD1222 COVID-19 vaccine. Specimen: peripheral blood, collected 28 days after the second AZD1222 dose. The J gene is TRBJ2-2, the V gene TRBV7-9, with D uncertain. Here the CDR3 reads CASSFLGGNTGELFF. The CDR3 nucleotides read TGTGCCAGCAGCTTTCTTGGCGGTAACACCGGGGAGCTGTTTTTT. The full variable domain, with the rest looked up from reference TRBV7-9 and TRBJ2-2, is DTGVSQNPRHKITKRGQNVTFRCDPISEHNRLYWYRQTLGQGPEFLTYFQNEAQLEKSRLLSDRFSAERPKGSFSTLEIQRTEQGDSAMYLCASSFLGGNTGELFFGEGSRLTVL.